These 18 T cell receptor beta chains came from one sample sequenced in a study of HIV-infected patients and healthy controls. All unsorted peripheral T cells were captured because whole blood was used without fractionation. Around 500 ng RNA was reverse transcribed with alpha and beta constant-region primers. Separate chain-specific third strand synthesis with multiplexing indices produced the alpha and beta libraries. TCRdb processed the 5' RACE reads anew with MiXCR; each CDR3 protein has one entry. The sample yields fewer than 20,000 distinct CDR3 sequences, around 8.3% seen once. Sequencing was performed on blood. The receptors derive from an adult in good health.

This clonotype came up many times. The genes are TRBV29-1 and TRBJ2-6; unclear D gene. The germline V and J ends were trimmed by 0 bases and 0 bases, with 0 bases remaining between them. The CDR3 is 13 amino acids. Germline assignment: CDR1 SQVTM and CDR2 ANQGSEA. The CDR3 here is CSVEDSGANVLTF. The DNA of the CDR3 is TGCAGCGTTGAAGACTCTGGGGCCAACGTCCTGACTTTC.

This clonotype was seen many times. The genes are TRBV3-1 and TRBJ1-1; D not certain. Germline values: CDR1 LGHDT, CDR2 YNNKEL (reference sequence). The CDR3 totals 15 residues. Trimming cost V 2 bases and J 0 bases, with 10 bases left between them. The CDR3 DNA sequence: TGTGCCAGCAGCCAATCTCCAGTTATGAACACTGAAGCTTTCTTT. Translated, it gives CASSQSPVMNTEAFF.

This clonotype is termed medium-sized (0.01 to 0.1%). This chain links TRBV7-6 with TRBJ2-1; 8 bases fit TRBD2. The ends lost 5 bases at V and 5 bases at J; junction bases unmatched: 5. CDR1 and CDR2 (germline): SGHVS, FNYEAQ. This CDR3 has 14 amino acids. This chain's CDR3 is CASSRIAGNNEQFF. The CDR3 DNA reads TGTGCCAGCAGCCGAATAGCGGGGAACAATGAGCAGTTCTTC.

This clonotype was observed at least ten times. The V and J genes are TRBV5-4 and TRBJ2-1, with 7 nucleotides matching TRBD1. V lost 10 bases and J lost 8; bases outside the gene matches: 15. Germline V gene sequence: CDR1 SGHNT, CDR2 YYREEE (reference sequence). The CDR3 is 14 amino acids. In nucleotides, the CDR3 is TGTGCCTACAGGGGTACGGGACGTAGCGATGAGCAGTTCTTC. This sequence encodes CAYRGTGRSDEQFF.

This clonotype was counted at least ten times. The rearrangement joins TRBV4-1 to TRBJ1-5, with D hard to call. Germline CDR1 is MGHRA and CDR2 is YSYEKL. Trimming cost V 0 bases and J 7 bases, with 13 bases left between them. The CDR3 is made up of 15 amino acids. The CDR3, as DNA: TGCGCCAGCAGCCAAGAGATACGGAGCTTCCAGCCCCAGCATTTT. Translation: CASSQEIRSFQPQHF.

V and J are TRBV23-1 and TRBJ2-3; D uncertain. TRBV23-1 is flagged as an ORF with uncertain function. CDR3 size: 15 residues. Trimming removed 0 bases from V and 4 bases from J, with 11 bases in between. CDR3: CASSQSGIGADTQYF. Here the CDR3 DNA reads TGCGCCAGCAGTCAATCGGGGATTGGAGCAGATACGCAGTATTTT.

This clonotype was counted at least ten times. CDR3 in amino acids: CASSITAVTEAFF. The CDR3 bases are TGTGCCAGTAGTATAACGGCAGTCACTGAAGCTTTCTTT. The chain links TRBV19 to TRBJ1-1, with unresolved D. The CDR3 runs 13 residues. The germline gives CDR1 LNHDA, CDR2 SQIVND (reference sequence). V lost 2 bases to trimming and J lost 4 bases, with 8 bases between them.

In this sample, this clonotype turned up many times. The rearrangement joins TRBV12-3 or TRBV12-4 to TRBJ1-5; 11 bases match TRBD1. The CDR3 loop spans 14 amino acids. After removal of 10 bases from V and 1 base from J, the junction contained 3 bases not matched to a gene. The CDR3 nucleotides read TGTGCCACATGGACAGGGGGCAGCAATCAGCCCCAGCATTTT. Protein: CATWTGGSNQPQHF.

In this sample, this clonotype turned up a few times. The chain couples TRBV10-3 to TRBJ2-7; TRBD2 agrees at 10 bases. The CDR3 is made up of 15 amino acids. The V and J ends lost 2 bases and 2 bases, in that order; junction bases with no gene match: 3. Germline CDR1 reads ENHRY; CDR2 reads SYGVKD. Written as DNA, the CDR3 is TGTGCCATCAGTGAGGGACTAGCGGAAGCCTACGAGCAGTACTTC. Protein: CAISEGLAEAYEQYF.

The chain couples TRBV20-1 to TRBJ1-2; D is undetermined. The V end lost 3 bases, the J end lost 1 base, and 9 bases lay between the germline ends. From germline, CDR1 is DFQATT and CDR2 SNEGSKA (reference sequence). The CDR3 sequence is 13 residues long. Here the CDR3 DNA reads TGCAGTGCTAGGCTGGGCAGTAACTATGGCTACACCTTC. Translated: CSARLGSNYGYTF.

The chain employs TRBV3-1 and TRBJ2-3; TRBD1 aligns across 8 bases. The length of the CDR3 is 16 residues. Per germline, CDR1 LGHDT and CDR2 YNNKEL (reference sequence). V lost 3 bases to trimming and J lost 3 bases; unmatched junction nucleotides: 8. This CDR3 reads CASSQERDRRTDTQYF. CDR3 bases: TGTGCCAGCAGCCAGGAACGGGACAGGAGGACAGATACGCAGTATTTT.

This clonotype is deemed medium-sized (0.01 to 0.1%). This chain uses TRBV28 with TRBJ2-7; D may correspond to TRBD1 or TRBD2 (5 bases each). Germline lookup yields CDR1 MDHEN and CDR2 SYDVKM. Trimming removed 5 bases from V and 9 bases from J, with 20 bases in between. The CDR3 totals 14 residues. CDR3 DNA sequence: TGTGCCAGCAGTGGCCGGGACGGGGTTCTGGCGCAGTACTTC. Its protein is CASSGRDGVLAQYF.

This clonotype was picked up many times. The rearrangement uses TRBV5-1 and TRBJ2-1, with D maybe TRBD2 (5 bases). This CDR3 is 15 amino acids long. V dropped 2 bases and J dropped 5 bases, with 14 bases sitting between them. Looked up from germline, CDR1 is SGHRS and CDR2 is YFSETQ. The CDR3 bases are TGCGCCAGCAGCTTACCGGGATTCCTCGACAATGAGCAGTTCTTC. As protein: CASSLPGFLDNEQFF.

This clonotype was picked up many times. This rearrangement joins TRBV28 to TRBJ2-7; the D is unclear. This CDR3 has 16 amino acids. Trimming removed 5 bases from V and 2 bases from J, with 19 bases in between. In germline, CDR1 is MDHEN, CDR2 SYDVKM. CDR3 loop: CASSAFGKGGPYEQYF. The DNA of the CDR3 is TGTGCCAGCAGTGCCTTCGGAAAGGGCGGTCCCTACGAGCAGTACTTC. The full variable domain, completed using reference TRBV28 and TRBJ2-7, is DVKVTQSSRYLVKRTGEKVFLECVQDMDHENMFWYRQDPGLGLRLIYFSYDVKMKEKGDIPEGYSVSREKKERFSLILESASTNQTSMYLCASSAFGKGGPYEQYFGPGTRLTVT.

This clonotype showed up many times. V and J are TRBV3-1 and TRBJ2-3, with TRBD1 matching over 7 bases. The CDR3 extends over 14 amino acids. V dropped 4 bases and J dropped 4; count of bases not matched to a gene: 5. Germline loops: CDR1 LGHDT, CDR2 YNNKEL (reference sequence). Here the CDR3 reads CASSPGQLADTQYF. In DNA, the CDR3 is TGTGCCAGCAGCCCGGGACAGCTGGCAGATACGCAGTATTTT.

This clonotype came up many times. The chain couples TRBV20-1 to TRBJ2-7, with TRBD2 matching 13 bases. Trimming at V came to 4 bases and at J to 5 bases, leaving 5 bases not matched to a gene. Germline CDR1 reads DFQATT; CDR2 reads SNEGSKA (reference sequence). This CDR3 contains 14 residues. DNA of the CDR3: TGCAGTGCTATCCCTGGACTAGCGGGAGACGAGCAGTACTTC. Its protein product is CSAIPGLAGDEQYF.

In DNA form, the CDR3 reads TGTGCCAGCAGCGGCGGCGGGGGCAGTATAAACACTGAAGCTTTCTTT. This encodes CASSGGGGSINTEAFF. V and J are TRBV5-4 and TRBJ1-1; possibly TRBD1 for D (6 bases). Germline assignment: CDR1 SGHNT and CDR2 YYREEE (reference sequence). V lost 4 bases to trimming and J lost 2 bases, with 18 bases between them. The CDR3 is made up of 16 amino acids.

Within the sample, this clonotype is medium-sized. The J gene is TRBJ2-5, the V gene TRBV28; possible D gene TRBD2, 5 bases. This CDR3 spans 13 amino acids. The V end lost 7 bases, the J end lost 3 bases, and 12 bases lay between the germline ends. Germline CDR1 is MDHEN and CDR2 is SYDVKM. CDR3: CASIPGSEETQYF. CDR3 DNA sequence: TGTGCCAGCATCCCGGGGAGCGAAGAGACCCAGTACTTC.